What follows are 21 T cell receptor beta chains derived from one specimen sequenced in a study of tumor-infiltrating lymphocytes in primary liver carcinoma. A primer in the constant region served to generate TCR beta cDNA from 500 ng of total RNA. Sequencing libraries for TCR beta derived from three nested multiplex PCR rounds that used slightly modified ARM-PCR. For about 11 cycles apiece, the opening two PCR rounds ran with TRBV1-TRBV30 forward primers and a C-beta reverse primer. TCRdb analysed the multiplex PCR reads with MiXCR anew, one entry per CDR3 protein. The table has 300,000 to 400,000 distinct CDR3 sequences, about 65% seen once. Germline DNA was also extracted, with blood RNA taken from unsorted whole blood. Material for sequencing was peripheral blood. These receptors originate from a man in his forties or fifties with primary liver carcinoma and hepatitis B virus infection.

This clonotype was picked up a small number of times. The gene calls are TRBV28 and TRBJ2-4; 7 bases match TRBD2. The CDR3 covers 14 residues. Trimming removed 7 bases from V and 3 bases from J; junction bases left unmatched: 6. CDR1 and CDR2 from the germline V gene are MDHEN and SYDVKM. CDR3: CASKLGEGKNIQYF. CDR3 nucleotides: TGTGCCAGCAAACTAGGGGAGGGCAAAAACATTCAGTACTTC.

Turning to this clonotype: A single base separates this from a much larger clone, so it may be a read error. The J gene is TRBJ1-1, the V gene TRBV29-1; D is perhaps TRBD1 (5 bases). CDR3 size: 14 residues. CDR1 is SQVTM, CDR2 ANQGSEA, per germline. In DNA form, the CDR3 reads TGCAGAGTTGGAACGACAGCCGGGACCACTGAAGCTTTCTTT. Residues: CRVGTTAGTTEAFF.

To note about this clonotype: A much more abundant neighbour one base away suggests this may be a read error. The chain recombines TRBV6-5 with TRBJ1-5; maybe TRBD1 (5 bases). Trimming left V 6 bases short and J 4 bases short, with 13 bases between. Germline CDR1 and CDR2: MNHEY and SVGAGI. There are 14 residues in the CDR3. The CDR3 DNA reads TGTGCCAGCAGGTCGGGGGAAGGGAATCAGCCCCAGCATTTT. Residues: CASRSGEGNQPQHF.

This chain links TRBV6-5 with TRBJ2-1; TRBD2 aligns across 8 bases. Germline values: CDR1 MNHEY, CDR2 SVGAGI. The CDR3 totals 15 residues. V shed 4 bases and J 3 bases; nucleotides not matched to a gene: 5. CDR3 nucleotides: TGTGCCAGCAGTTCTAGCGGGCCCCACTACAATGAGCAGTTCTTC. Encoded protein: CASSSSGPHYNEQFF.

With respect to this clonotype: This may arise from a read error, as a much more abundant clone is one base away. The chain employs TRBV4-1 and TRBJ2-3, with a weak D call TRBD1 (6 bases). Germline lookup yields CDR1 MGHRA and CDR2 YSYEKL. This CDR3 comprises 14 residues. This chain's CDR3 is CASSEEEGADTQYF. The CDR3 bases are TGCGCCAGCAGCGAAGAAGAGGGGGCAGATACGCAGTATTTT.

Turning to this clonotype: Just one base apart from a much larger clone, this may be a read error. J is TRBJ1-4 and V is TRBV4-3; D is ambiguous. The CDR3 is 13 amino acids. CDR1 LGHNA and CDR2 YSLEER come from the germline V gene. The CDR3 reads CACSQDRSEKLFF. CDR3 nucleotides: TGCGCCTGCAGCCAAGATCGTAGCGAAAAACTGTTTTTT.

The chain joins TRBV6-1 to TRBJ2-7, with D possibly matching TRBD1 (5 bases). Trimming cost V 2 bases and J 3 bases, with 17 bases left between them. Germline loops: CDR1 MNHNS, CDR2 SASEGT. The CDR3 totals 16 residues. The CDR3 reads CASSETPGYHVYEQYF. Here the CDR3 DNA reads TGTGCCAGCAGTGAAACCCCAGGGTATCACGTCTACGAGCAGTACTTC.

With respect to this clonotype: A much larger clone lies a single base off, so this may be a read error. CDR3 bases: TGTGCCAGCAGTTTACAGGAGAATCATCCCCAGCATTTT. Translated: CASSLQENHPQHF. The rearrangement joins TRBV12-3 or TRBV12-4 to TRBJ1-5; no reliable D call. The CDR3 extends over 13 amino acids.

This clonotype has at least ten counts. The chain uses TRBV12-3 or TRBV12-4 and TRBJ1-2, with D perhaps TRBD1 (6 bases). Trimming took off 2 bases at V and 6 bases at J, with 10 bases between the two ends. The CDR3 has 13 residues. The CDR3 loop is CASSLQSGDGYTF. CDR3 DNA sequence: TGTGCCAGCAGTTTACAATCAGGGGATGGCTACACCTTC.

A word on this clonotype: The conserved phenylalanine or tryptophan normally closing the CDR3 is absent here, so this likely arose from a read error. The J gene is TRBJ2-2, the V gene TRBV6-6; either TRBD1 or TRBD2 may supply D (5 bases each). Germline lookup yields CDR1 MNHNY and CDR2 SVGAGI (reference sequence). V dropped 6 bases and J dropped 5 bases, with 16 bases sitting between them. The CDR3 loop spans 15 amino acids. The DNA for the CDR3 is TGTGCCAGCAGGAACGGGCGATGGGGGACCGGGGAGCTGTTTTAT. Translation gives CASRNGRWGTGELFY.

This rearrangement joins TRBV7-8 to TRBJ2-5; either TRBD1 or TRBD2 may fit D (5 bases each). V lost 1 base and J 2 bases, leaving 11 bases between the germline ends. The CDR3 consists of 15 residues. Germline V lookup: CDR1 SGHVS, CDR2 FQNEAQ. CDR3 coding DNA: TGTGCCAGCAGCTTAGGAGGTGGGGGACAAGAGACCCAGTACTTC. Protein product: CASSLGGGGQETQYF.

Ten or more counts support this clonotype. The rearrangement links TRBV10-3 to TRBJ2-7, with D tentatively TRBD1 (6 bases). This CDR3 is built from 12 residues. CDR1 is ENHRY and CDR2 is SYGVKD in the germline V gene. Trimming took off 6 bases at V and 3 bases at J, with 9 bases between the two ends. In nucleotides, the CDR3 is TGTGCCATCAGCCGGGACAACTACGAGCAGTACTTC. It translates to CAISRDNYEQYF.

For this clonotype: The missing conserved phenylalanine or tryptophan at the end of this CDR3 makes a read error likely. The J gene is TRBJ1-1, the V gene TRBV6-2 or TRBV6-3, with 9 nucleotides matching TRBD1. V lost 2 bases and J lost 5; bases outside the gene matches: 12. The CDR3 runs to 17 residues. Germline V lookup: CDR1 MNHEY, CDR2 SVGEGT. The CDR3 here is CASSYSVLQGAKTEAFL. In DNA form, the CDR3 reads TGTGCCAGCAGTTACAGCGTCCTACAGGGGGCTAAAACTGAAGCTTTCCTT.

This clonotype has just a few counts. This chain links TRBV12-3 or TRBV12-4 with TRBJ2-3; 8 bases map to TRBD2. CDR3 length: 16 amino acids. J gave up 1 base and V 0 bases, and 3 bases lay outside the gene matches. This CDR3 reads CASSLAVSGGTDTQYF. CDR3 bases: TGTGCCAGCAGTTTAGCGGTTAGCGGGGGCACAGATACGCAGTATTTT.

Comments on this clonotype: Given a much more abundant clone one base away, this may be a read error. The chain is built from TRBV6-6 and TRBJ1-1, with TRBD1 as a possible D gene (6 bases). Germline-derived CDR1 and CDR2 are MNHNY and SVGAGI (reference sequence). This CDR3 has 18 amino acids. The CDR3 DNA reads TGTGCCAGCAGCAACTTGGGACACAAGCGGGAGGTGAACAGTGAAGCTTTCTTT. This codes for CASSNLGHKREVNSEAFF.

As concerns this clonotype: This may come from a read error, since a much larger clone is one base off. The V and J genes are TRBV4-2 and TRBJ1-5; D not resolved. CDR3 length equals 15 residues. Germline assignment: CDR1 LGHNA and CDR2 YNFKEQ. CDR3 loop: CVSSQVGLGNQPQHF. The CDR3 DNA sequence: TGTGTCAGCAGCCAAGTAGGGTTGGGCAATCAGCCCCAGCATTTT.

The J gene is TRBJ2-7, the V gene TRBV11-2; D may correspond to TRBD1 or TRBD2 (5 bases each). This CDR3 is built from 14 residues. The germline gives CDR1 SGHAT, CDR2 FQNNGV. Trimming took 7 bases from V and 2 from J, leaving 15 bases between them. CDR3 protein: CASNIILGPYEQYF. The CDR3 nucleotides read TGTGCCAGCAACATAATATTGGGACCCTACGAGCAGTACTTC.

CDR3 region: CASNIHPLVLEQFF. The CDR3 DNA sequence: TGTGCCAGCAACATACATCCACTAGTTCTTGAGCAGTTCTTC. The chain employs TRBV11-2 and TRBJ2-1; possibly TRBD2 for D (5 bases). CDR1 SGHAT and CDR2 FQNNGV come from the germline V gene. The V and J ends lost 7 bases and 9 bases respectively, with 19 bases between them. CDR3 length equals 14 residues.

The CDR3 loop reads CASYLAGQGAGELFF. The CDR3 DNA is TGTGCCAGCTACTTAGCCGGACAGGGGGCAGGGGAGCTGTTTTTT. The V call is TRBV11-2, the J call TRBJ2-2; 11 bases are a match to TRBD1. J gave up 8 bases and V 8 bases, and 10 bases lay outside the gene matches. The CDR3 consists of 15 residues. Germline V gene data show CDR1 as SGHAT and CDR2 as FQNNGV.

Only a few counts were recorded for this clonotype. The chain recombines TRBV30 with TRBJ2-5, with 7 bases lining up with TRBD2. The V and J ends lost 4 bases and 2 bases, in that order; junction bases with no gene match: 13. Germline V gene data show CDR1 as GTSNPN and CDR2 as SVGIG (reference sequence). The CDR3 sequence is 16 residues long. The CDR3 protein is CAWMTWASGLQETQYF. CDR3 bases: TGTGCCTGGATGACTTGGGCTAGCGGATTGCAAGAGACCCAGTACTTC.

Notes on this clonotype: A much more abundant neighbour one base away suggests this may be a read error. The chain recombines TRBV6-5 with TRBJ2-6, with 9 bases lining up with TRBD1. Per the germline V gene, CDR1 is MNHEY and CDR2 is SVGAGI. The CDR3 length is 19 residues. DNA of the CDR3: TGTGCCAGCAGCTTTAGTAATCCGGGACAGGGATTTGGGACCAACGTCCTGACTTTC. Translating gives CASSFSNPGQGFGTNVLTF.